A selection of T cell receptor beta chains follows, all from one sample in a study of blood T cells in healthy people across ages. TCRdb ran MiXCR on the 5' RACE reads and lists one entry per CDR3 protein. The repertoire holds 700,000 or so distinct CDR3 sequences, with 22% as singletons. What was sequenced was blood. The receptors come from a man between 65 and 80 years old in good health. The CDR3 runs from the conserved cysteine through the conserved F or W. The order of the fields is D gene, J gene, V gene, clone size, CDR3 protein, CDR3 DNA. A D gene is named only where the DNA matches it firmly. Some rows have no size entry. The others give once, few or many, or a class for an expanded clone.

NA | TRBJ1-1 | TRBV12-3/TRBV12-4 | NA | CASRTREWNTEAFF | TGTGCCAGCCGAACCAGGGAGTGGAACACTGAAGCTTTCTTT
NA | TRBJ1-6 | TRBV6-6 | NA | CASGGGGGGSYNSPLHF | TGTGCCAGTGGGGGCGGGGGCGGTGGCTCCTATAATTCACCCCTCCACTTT
TRBD1 | TRBJ1-2 | TRBV3-1 | NA | CASSQGGTGRTF | TGTGCCAGCAGCCAAGGAGGGACAGGGAGGACCTTC
NA | TRBJ2-1 | TRBV4-3 | NA | CASSQGTYEQFF | TGCGCCAGCAGCCAAGGGACCTATGAGCAGTTCTTC
TRBD1 | TRBJ1-6 | TRBV6-1 | few | CASRARYTGGLNSPLHF | TGTGCCAGCAGGGCGCGATATACAGGGGGCCTTAATTCACCCCTCCACTTT
NA | TRBJ1-1 | TRBV29-1 | few | CSVESRNLAFF | TGCAGCGTTGAATCTCGTAACCTCGCTTTCTTT
NA | TRBJ1-6 | TRBV4-3 | few | CASSQDESSYNSPLHF | TGCGCCAGCAGCCAAGATGAGAGCTCCTATAATTCACCCCTCCACTTT
TRBD2 | TRBJ2-3 | TRBV6-2/TRBV6-3 | many | CASGLAGEKDTQYF | TGTGCCAGCGGACTAGCGGGAGAGAAAGATACGCAGTATTTT
NA | TRBJ2-2 | TRBV29-1 | few | CSVGQKTGELFF | TGCAGCGTTGGGCAGAAGACCGGGGAGCTGTTTTTT
NA | TRBJ2-7 | TRBV27 | NA | CASRRAGIGEQYF | TGTGCCAGCAGGCGGGCCGGGATTGGCGAGCAGTACTTC
TRBD2 | TRBJ2-7 | TRBV28 | NA | CASSLSASGGLEQYF | TGTGCCAGCAGTTTATCCGCTAGCGGGGGGCTCGAGCAGTACTTC
NA | TRBJ2-1 | TRBV29-1 | few | CSVDSQGNEQFF | TGCAGCGTTGACAGCCAGGGCAATGAGCAGTTCTTC
NA | TRBJ2-7 | TRBV4-1 | NA | CASSQDIGPTYEQYF | TGCGCCAGCAGCCAAGATATAGGTCCTACCTACGAGCAGTACTTC
TRBD2 | TRBJ2-2 | TRBV28 | few | CASRFSGKGELFF | TGTGCCAGCAGATTTAGCGGGAAAGGGGAGCTGTTTTTT